Listed below are T cell receptor beta chains from one sample, sequenced in a study of graft-versus-host responses after intestinal transplantation. These receptors' antigens are unknown. Some clones are missing from TCRdb's copy, which holds only in-frame ones; the method was immunoSEQ multiplex PCR. The sample gives over 100,000 clones, 90% to 95% of which show up once; about 0.25% is in the top ten. Source: unstimulated CD4+ T cells sorted from spleen or lymph node cells, taken before transplant. These receptors were obtained from a human donor who was the organ donor for an intestinal transplant. Both conserved end residues are part of each CDR3. The D gene is left open where the match is weak. A clone size is listed for some rows: how often the clone was seen (once, few, many), or a class if it is expanded.

clone_size j_call d_call v_call cdr3_aa cdr3_nt
- TRBJ2-7 TRBD2 TRBV7-2 CASSRRGLGSYEQYF TGTGCCAGCAGCCGTCGCGGACTAGGCTCCTACGAGCAGTACTTC
- TRBJ2-7 TRBD1 TRBV9 CASSPWTGGGEQYF TGTGCCAGCAGCCCCTGGACAGGGGGCGGAGAGCAGTACTTC
- TRBJ2-7 - TRBV7-2 CASSLGSGSHEQYF TGTGCCAGCAGCTTAGGGTCAGGGTCCCACGAGCAGTACTTC
- TRBJ1-1 - TRBV30 CAGQRRGTEAFF TGTGCCGGTCAGCGAAGGGGCACTGAAGCTTTCTTT
once TRBJ2-5 TRBD1 TRBV5-4 CASSPRTGGGETQYF TGTGCCAGCAGCCCCCGGACAGGGGGCGGGGAGACCCAGTACTTC
- TRBJ2-7 TRBD2 TRBV15 CATSRVRTSGRAPYEQYF TGTGCCACCAGCAGAGTGCGGACTAGCGGGAGGGCCCCCTACGAGCAGTACTTC
once TRBJ2-5 TRBD2 TRBV30 CAWSLGLAGRGTQYF TGTGCCTGGAGCCTGGGACTAGCGGGAAGGGGGACCCAGTACTTC
- TRBJ1-1 TRBD1 TRBV19 CASSRTGGAGEAFF TGTGCCAGTAGTAGAACAGGGGGCGCGGGTGAAGCTTTCTTT
- TRBJ1-1 - TRBV2 CASSLNTEAFF TGTGCCAGCTCACTGAACACTGAAGCTTTCTTT
- TRBJ1-2 TRBD1 TRBV5-1 CASSLMGQPNVWGYTF TGCGCCAGCAGCTTGATGGGACAGCCAAACGTGTGGGGCTACACCTTC
- TRBJ1-5 - TRBV27 CASSTRGNQPQHF TGTGCCAGCAGCACAAGGGGGAATCAGCCCCAGCATTTT
- TRBJ2-1 - TRBV29-1 CSVSGAMYNEQFF TGCAGCGTGTCGGGGGCGATGTACAATGAGCAGTTCTTC
once TRBJ2-3 TRBD2 TRBV29-1 CSVGGLAGGGGTDTQYF TGCAGCGTTGGGGGACTAGCGGGAGGGGGGGGCACAGATACGCAGTATTTT
- TRBJ1-1 - TRBV6-1 CASSGIPGMNTEAFF TGTGCCAGCAGTGGAATCCCGGGGATGAACACTGAAGCTTTCTTT
- TRBJ1-1 TRBD1 TRBV7-9 CASRNTGVSTEAFF TGTGCCAGCAGGAACACAGGGGTGAGCACTGAAGCTTTCTTT
- TRBJ2-3 - TRBV5-6 CASSLDSGHTQYF TGTGCCAGCAGCTTGGATTCGGGGCATACGCAGTATTTT
- TRBJ1-6 - TRBV11-2 CASSLAVGHNSPLHF TGTGCCAGCAGCTTAGCGGTGGGGCATAATTCACCCCTCCACTTT
- TRBJ2-2 - TRBV9 CASKPRGGTGELFF TGTGCCAGCAAGCCGAGGGGCGGCACCGGGGAGCTGTTTTTT
few TRBJ2-4 - TRBV19 CASSPQLAKNIQYF TGTGCCAGTAGTCCCCAACTAGCCAAAAACATTCAGTACTTC
- TRBJ1-5 - TRBV7-3 CASSAGSYSNQPQHF TGTGCCAGCAGCGCCGGTTCGTATAGCAATCAGCCCCAGCATTTT
- TRBJ2-1 TRBD2 TRBV11-2 CASSVGLAGGNEQFF TGTGCCAGCAGCGTAGGACTAGCGGGGGGGAATGAGCAGTTCTTC
- TRBJ2-1 - TRBV28 CASSRGWAGHYNEQFF TGTGCCAGCAGCCGAGGGTGGGCGGGGCACTACAATGAGCAGTTCTTC
- TRBJ2-5 - TRBV7-5 CARSLVGETQYF TGTGCCAGAAGCTTAGTTGGAGAGACCCAGTACTTC
- TRBJ2-2 TRBD1 TRBV7-2 CASSHRGSNTGELFF TGTGCCAGCAGTCACAGGGGCTCGAACACCGGGGAGCTGTTTTTT
- TRBJ2-5 TRBD2 TRBV5-1 CASSVSGTSGRGRETQYF TGCGCCAGCAGCGTGTCCGGGACTAGCGGGAGAGGGAGGGAGACCCAGTACTTC
- TRBJ2-7 TRBD1 TRBV5-6 CASSLLGTGVYEQYF TGTGCCAGCAGCTTGCTTGGGACAGGGGTCTACGAGCAGTACTTC
- TRBJ2-7 - TRBV2 CASRVSYEQYF TGTGCCTCCAGGGTGTCCTACGAGCAGTACTTC
- TRBJ2-7 - TRBV19 CASRGRNSYEQYF TGCGCCAGTAGGGGACGGAACTCCTACGAGCAGTACTTC
- TRBJ2-1 TRBD1 TRBV29-1 CSVSDRGTRSTSYNEQFF TGCAGCGTCTCAGACAGGGGAACGAGAAGCACCTCCTACAATGAGCAGTTCTTC
- TRBJ1-1 - TRBV27 CASRGAGSNTEAFF TGTGCCAGCAGGGGCGCAGGGTCGAACACTGAAGCTTTCTTT
once TRBJ2-6 - TRBV4-3 CASSRTGTSISGANVLTF TGCGCCAGCAGCCGAACCGGGACAAGCATCTCTGGGGCCAACGTCCTGACTTTC
once TRBJ2-7 - TRBV6-1 CAAWALGNEQYF TGTGCCGCGTGGGCGCTAGGCAACGAGCAGTACTTC
once TRBJ1-2 - TRBV5-1 CASSLVSPGNYGYTF TGCGCCAGCAGCTTGGTATCTCCAGGGAACTATGGCTACACCTTC
- TRBJ2-1 - TRBV15 CATRRERESYNEQFF TGTGCCACCAGGAGGGAACGGGAGTCTTACAATGAGCAGTTCTTC
once TRBJ1-4 - TRBV6-1 CASSDLTATNEKLFF TGTGCCAGCAGTGATTTGACTGCAACTAATGAAAAACTGTTTTTT
- TRBJ2-6 TRBD1 TRBV5-5 CASDRGPGANVLTF TGTGCCAGTGACAGGGGTCCTGGGGCCAACGTCCTGACTTTC
- TRBJ2-7 TRBD2 TRBV5-1 CASSLDGGSDEQYF TGCGCCAGCAGCTTAGACGGCGGGAGCGACGAGCAGTACTTC
- TRBJ2-6 - TRBV29-1 CSVDLRGASGANVLTF TGCAGCGTTGACCTTCGGGGGGCATCTGGGGCCAACGTCCTGACTTTC
- TRBJ1-4 - TRBV28 CASSLWSPTNEKLFF TGTGCCAGCAGTTTATGGTCTCCAACTAATGAAAAACTGTTTTTT
- TRBJ2-2 TRBD1 TRBV2 CASRGTGGTGELFF TGTGCCAGCAGAGGGACAGGGGGAACCGGGGAGCTGTTTTTT
once TRBJ1-3 TRBD1 TRBV6-1 CASSSRDSSGNTIYF TGTGCCAGCAGCTCAAGGGACAGCTCTGGAAACACCATATATTTT
- TRBJ1-1 - TRBV27 CASSPAQYTEAFF TGTGCCAGCAGTCCAGCGCAATACACTGAAGCTTTCTTT